This paragraph reports one T cell receptor beta chain. Profiled with immunoSEQ multiplex PCR; TCRdb holds only in-frame clones, not every one. The table has 150,000 to 200,000 clones, about 88% seen once; the top ten hold roughly 0.77%. The record originates from a study of blood T cell repertoires in COVID-19. V shed 5 bases, J shed 3 bases, and the junction held 3 bases outside the gene matches. The CDR3 extends over 14 amino acids. Germline CDR1 is LGHNA and CDR2 is YSLEER. Donors of Cohort 3 who recovered were those that had two negative PCRs, clearance, or symptom resolution. The source is a woman aged 18-29 years who had recovered from COVID-19. Sequenced sample: PBMCs or T cells enriched from blood (not recorded which). The genes are TRBV4-3 and TRBJ2-7; 11 bases align to TRBD1. This CDR3 is CASSEGTGGYEQYF. For the CDR3, the DNA is TGCGCCAGCAGCGAGGGGACAGGGGGCTACGAGCAGTACTTC.